This TCR beta chain was sequenced for a study of T cell responses to AZD1222 COVID-19 vaccine (dated by TCRdb to 2020 to 2022). The study in broad terms: TCR sequencing covered fewer than 250 trial participants: 200 to 210 given two doses of AZD1222 and 26 given two doses of MenACWY control vaccine. Trial participants were enrolled into age subgroups of 18-55, 56-69 and 70-plus years, which contained roughly 140, 27 and 60 TCR-sequenced participants, respectively. Broad study findings and their caveats: Only a handful of AZD1222 recipients were SARS-CoV-2 seropositive at baseline, limiting conclusions about previously exposed vaccinees. The 56-69-year group was small, and its depth increase did not reach significance, likely because of low power. No day 14 peak-response samples were available, so repertoires were characterized only after the peak T cell response. A significant rise in spike-specific TCR breadth and depth was observed after two AZD1222 doses relative to day 0 and relative to MenACWY recipients. Vaccine-associated CD4 TCRs spanned the whole spike protein, with dominant responses in regions 160-218 and 743-854. Reportedly, close to half of the unique spike-specific TCRs recognized epitopes lying outside the regions that are mutated in the B.1.351 and B.1.1.7 variants. Most participants were white British and females outnumbered males, and the authors suggested that clonal diversity may have been underestimated.

The CDR3 regions of human TCRbeta chains were analyzed by immunosequencing. The original methods were these. Repertoire TCRs were checked for matches against a reference library of SARS-CoV-2-specific TCRs that had been generated using the MIRA antigen-specificity platform. Breadth meant the fraction of unique TCRs that were SARS-CoV-2-associated, whereas depth meant the fraction of total T cells that were SARS-CoV-2-associated. Using the MIRA data, each spike-specific TCR was assigned both to the spike region to which the TCR was reactive and to a CD4 or CD8 class. Log10-transformed breadth and depth values were compared by one-way ANOVA with Sidak's multiple comparisons tests. TCRdb's version of the immuneACCESS table is confined to in-frame rearrangements and falls short of the full clone set. An unresolved V gene accounts for under half of the shortfall where checked; the remainder is of unknown origin. The DNA gave D and trimming, while V, J and clone size come from that table. The sample table contains fewer than 85,000 clones; only one count was recorded for roughly 87% of them. Clones ranked in the top ten supply about 9.6% of the sample.

The V and J ends are trimmed by 0 bases and 7 bases, leaving 10 bases between them. Including cysteine and phenylalanine, the CDR3 has 14 amino acids. Of all the DNA, just the CDR3 is kept, 42 bases in frame from base 1. Sequences SGHDT (CDR1) and YYEEEE (CDR2) are obtained from the germline V gene. According to the study, the label for this sample's time point signals: about 28 days (+/-7) after the second vaccine dose. Because spike-specific TCR depth and breadth did not differ between the two schedules, AZD1222 recipients who got a second dose at roughly 4 weeks were pooled with those who got a second dose at roughly 12 weeks. Vaccinee samples came from UK trials COV001 and COV002, including a single-blind randomized controlled phase 2/3 trial of AZD1222 (ChAdOx1 nCoV-19) in healthy adults. For TCRbeta chain sequencing, PBMC samples from trial participants were taken at day 0 and at day 28 after the second dose.

Comment on this clone: The antigen this receptor binds is unknown. The record has no base qualities; no much larger clone is one base away.

The rearrangement combines TRBV5-6 with TRBJ1-4; a weak D assignment points to TRBD1 (5 bases agree). The TCR originated in an adult who received the AZD1222 COVID-19 vaccine. The sequences come from peripheral blood, collected 28 days after the second AZD1222 dose. CDR3 protein: CASSLGSGVEKLFF. The nucleotide sequence reads as follows: TGTGCCAGCAGCTTGGGATCGGGGGTTGAAAAACTGTTTTTT.